The 11 T cell receptor beta chains below were found in one sample sequenced in a study of blood T cell repertoires in COVID-19. Method: immunoSEQ multiplex PCR; TCRdb's copy keeps in-frame clones and lacks some. The profile shows 150,000 or so clones, about 80% of them singletons. The material sequenced was PBMCs or T cells enriched from blood (not recorded which). All receptors come from a man in his fifties or sixties who had recovered from COVID-19.

This clone was observed once. The V gene is TRBV10-2, the J gene TRBJ2-7, with D tentatively TRBD2 (5 bases). Germline V gene lookup returns CDR1 WSHSY and CDR2 SAAADI. The CDR3 is made up of 12 amino acids. V shed 4 bases and J shed 5 bases, with 9 bases lying between them. CDR3 coding DNA: TGCGCCAGCAGTGGACCCGGGGACGAGCAGTACTTC. Protein sequence: CASSGPGDEQYF.

Turning to this clone: One end of the junction is discordant with germline, which a read error may explain. The chain couples TRBV10-3 to TRBJ1-2; D unresolved. The germline gives CDR1 ENHRY, CDR2 SYGVKD. CDR3 length: 12 residues. CDR3 in DNA: TGTGCCATCAGTTCCGGGATTCCCATCCCTATCTTC. Protein sequence: CAISSGIPIPIF.

CDR3 region: CASSPSGGGNYGYTF. The CDR3 DNA reads as TGTGCCAGCAGCCCTAGTGGGGGAGGGAACTATGGCTACACCTTC. The rearrangement uses TRBV7-6 and TRBJ1-2; tentatively, D is TRBD1 (5 bases). This CDR3 region has 15 residues. Trimming stripped 5 bases from V and 2 bases from J, with 15 bases between. CDR1 and CDR2 (germline): SGHVS, FNYEAQ.

This clone was recorded only once. The chain recombines TRBV28 with TRBJ2-7, with 8 bases matching TRBD1. Germline CDR1 reads MDHEN; CDR2 reads SYDVKM. This CDR3 is 14 amino acids long. Unmatched junction bases numbered 6, after V lost 5 bases and J lost 3 bases. The CDR3 reads CASSTGDRYYEQYF. As DNA, the CDR3 is TGTGCCAGCAGTACCGGGGACAGGTACTACGAGCAGTACTTC.

The V call is TRBV5-1, the J call TRBJ2-1, with 8 bases matching TRBD1. The V and J ends lost 2 bases and 7 bases, in that order; junction bases with no gene match: 8. The CDR3 contains 15 residues. CDR1 and CDR2 (germline): SGHRS, YFSETQ. The CDR3 nucleotides are TGCGCCAGCAGCTTACAGGGGGTAGGTGGGAATGAGCAGTTCTTC. It encodes CASSLQGVGGNEQFF. The whole variable domain, remainder taken from reference TRBV5-1 and TRBJ2-1, is KAGVTQTPRYLIKTRGQQVTLSCSPISGHRSVSWYQQTPGQGLQFLFEYFSETQRNKGNFPGRFSGRQFSNSRSEMNVSTLELGDSALYLCASSLQGVGGNEQFFGPGTRLTVL.

V is TRBV3-1 (or the pseudogene TRBV3-2) and J is TRBJ2-7, with a tentative D call TRBD2 (5 bases). Per the germline V gene, CDR1 is LGHDT and CDR2 is YNNKEL (reference sequence). The germline V and J ends were trimmed by 2 bases and 3 bases, with 11 bases remaining between them. The CDR3 runs to 14 residues. The chain's CDR3 is CASSQQDGGYEQYF. DNA for the CDR3: TGTGCCAGCAGCCAACAGGACGGAGGCTACGAGCAGTACTTC.

The chain carries TRBV5-4 and TRBJ2-5, with 12 bases that match TRBD2. Germline V gene lookup returns CDR1 SGHNT and CDR2 YYREEE (reference sequence). V shed 0 bases and J 2 bases; nucleotides not matched to a gene: 5. This CDR3 has 17 residues. The CDR3, as DNA: TGTGCCAGCAGCTTGGCCAGGACTAGCGGGGATCAAGAGACCCAGTACTTC. Residues: CASSLARTSGDQETQYF.

The chain combines TRBV3-1 (or the pseudogene TRBV3-2) with TRBJ1-1; D is undetermined. From germline, CDR1 is LGHDT and CDR2 YNNKEL (reference sequence). The CDR3 is 13 amino acids. The germline V and J ends were trimmed by 6 bases and 1 base, with 9 bases remaining between them. The CDR3 protein is CASRQTGNTEAFF. CDR3 coding DNA: TGTGCCAGCAGACAAACGGGGAACACTGAAGCTTTCTTT.

The rearrangement joins TRBV6-5 to TRBJ2-7; 7 bases are shared with TRBD1. After removal of 7 bases from V and 2 bases from J, the junction contained 11 bases not matched to a gene. CDR3 length: 15 residues. From germline, CDR1 is MNHEY and CDR2 SVGAGI. CDR3 DNA: TGTGCCAGCACCCTACGAGCGACAGGGACCTACGAGCAGTACTTC. Translation: CASTLRATGTYEQYF.

The genes are TRBV5-1 and TRBJ2-7, with D maybe TRBD2 (6 bases). CDR3 length equals 14 residues. The ends were cut back, 2 bases at V and 1 base at J, with 10 bases in the middle. Germline V gene data show CDR1 as SGHRS and CDR2 as YFSETQ. The CDR3 loop reads CASSFSGGSYEQYF. The DNA for the CDR3 is TGCGCCAGCAGCTTTTCCGGGGGTTCCTACGAGCAGTACTTC.

The chain uses TRBV7-9 and TRBJ2-3; 7 bases agree with TRBD1. The junction had 8 bases not matched to a gene; V was cut back by 5 bases and J by 3 bases. The CDR3 runs 15 residues. Germline V gene lookup returns CDR1 SEHNR and CDR2 FQNEAQ (reference sequence). CDR3 bases: TGTGCCAGCAGCGTCGGGACAGCTGAGACAGATACGCAGTATTTT. As protein: CASSVGTAETDTQYF.